These T cell receptor beta chains were read from a single sample in a study of T cell responses to AZD1222 COVID-19 vaccine. TCRdb keeps only in-frame clones here, not all; method: immunoSEQ multiplex PCR. The sample lists 84,000 or so clones, roughly 85% occurring once. The sample consisted of peripheral blood, taken on day 0 of AZD1222 vaccination. Receptors originate from an adult in good health. The conserved cysteine and the conserved F or W are not part of the CDR3 here.

>12|TRBV10-1|TRBJ2-5
ASSESGSQETQY
>15|TRBV7-9|TRBJ2-1
ASSLGSADRRKEKQF
>12|TRBV18|TRBJ1-1
ASSPLGQYTEAF
>14|TRBV5-1|TRBJ2-6
ASSSGTETGANVLT
>12|TRBV19|TRBJ1-5
ASSIEGRDQPQH
>11|TRBV10-1|TRBJ1-1
ASSESGVSEAF
>12|TRBV27|TRBJ2-1
ASSRDRLDNEQF
>13|TRBV2|TRBJ1-1
ASSFRASGVTEAF
>11|TRBV5-4|TRBJ1-6
ASSLDRNSPLH
>12|TRBV25-1|TRBJ1-2
ASSEYKGLGGYT
>15|TRBV5-1|TRBJ1-2
ASSLSTSPEANYGYT
>16|TRBV24-1|TRBJ2-7
ATSDRIKARTRLYEQY
>13|TRBV29-1|TRBJ1-1
SVGKMRALNTEAF
>15|TRBV4-3|TRBJ2-7
ASSQGETSDKSYEQY
>14|TRBV4-2|TRBJ2-1
ASSPQPRSGRDEQF
>12|TRBV7-8|TRBJ1-5
ASSLGTENQPQH
>15|TRBV19|TRBJ2-2
ASSREAGGGNTGELF
>12|TRBV2|TRBJ2-5
ASTPLGRQETQY
>14|TRBV5-8|TRBJ1-3
ASSLAVQYSGNTIY
>12|TRBV5-4|TRBJ1-1
ASSALSLDSQAF
>15|TRBV3-1/TRBV3-2|TRBJ2-2
ASSQGLAGGGTGELF
>13|TRBV18|TRBJ1-3
ASSHLQGSGNTIY
>13|TRBV7-6|TRBJ2-1
ASSPGQGVVNEQF
>13|TRBV4-2|TRBJ1-2
ASSQETGRDYGYT
>15|TRBV2|TRBJ2-3
ANPGLAGVSSTDTQY
>13|TRBV9|TRBJ2-5
ASSMGTGGQETQY
>13|TRBV6-2/TRBV6-3|TRBJ2-1
ASSPRTSGRGEQF
>11|TRBV6-5|TRBJ2-5
ASRNTGGGTQY
>13|TRBV9|TRBJ1-1
ASSPPPEDSTEAF
>12|TRBV19|TRBJ1-5
ASSHQGGNQPQH
>14|TRBV28|TRBJ1-1
ASSLRNRGSATEAF
>13|TRBV19|TRBJ2-7
ASSKTGQTNYEQY